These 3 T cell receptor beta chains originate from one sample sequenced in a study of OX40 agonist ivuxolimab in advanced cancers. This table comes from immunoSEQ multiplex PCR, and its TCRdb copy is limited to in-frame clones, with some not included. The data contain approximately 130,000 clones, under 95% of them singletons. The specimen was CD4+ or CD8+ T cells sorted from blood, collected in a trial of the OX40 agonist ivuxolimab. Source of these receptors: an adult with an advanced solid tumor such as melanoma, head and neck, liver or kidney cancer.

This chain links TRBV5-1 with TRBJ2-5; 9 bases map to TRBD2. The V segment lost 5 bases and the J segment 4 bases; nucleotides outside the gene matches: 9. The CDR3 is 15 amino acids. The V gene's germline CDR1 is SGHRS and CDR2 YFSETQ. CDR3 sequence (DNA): TGCGCCAGCAGGGCGCTGAGCGGGGGGAGAGAGACCCAGTACTTC. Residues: CASRALSGGRETQYF.

The CDR3 region has the DNA TGTGCCAGTAGTAACCGGGACAGGGTTGGTGGCTACACCTTC. As protein: CASSNRDRVGGYTF. The gene calls are TRBV19 and TRBJ1-2; TRBD1 matches 9 bases. The CDR3 has 14 amino acids. CDR1 is LNHDA and CDR2 is SQIVND in the germline V gene (reference sequence). V shed 4 bases and J 7 bases; nucleotides not matched to a gene: 7.

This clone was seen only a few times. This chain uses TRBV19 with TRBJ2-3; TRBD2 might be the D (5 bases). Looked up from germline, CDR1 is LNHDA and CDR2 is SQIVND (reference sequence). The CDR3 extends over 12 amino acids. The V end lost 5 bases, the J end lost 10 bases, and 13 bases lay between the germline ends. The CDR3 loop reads CASSQARGSQYF. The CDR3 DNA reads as TGTGCCAGTAGTCAGGCCCGAGGGTCGCAGTATTTT.